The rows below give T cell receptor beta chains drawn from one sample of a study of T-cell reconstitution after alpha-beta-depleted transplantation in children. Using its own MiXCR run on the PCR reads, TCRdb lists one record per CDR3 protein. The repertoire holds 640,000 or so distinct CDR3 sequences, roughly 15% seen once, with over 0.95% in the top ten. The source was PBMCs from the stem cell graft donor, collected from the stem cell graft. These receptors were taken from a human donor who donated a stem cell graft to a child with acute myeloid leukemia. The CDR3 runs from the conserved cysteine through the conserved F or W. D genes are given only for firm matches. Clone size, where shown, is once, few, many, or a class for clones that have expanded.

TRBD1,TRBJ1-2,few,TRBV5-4,TGTGCCAGCACCTTCTCCAGGGGGCTTTATGGCTACACCTTC,CASTFSRGLYGYTF
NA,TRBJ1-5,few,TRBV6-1,TGTGCCAGCAGTGAACCCCAAAGCAATCAGCCCCAGCATTTT,CASSEPQSNQPQHF
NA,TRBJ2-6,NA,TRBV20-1,TGCAGTGCTAGCAAGGGGACCGGGGCCAACGTCCTGACTTTC,CSASKGTGANVLTF
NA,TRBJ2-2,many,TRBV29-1,TGCAGCGTTGACTTCGGACAGTCCTCTGTCGGGGAGCTGTTTTTT,CSVDFGQSSVGELFF
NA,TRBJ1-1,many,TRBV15,TGTGCCACCAGCAGAGAGCACAGGGTTACTGAAGCTTTCTTT,CATSREHRVTEAFF
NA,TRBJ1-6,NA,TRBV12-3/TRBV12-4,TGTGCCAGCAGTTTATCTTACAGCTCCTATAATTCACCCCTCCACTTT,CASSLSYSSYNSPLHF
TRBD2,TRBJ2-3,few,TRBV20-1,TGCAGTGCCGCCCGGGGTAGCGGGGGGGAAAACACAGATACGCAGTATTTT,CSAARGSGGENTDTQYF
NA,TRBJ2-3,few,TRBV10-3,TGTGCCATCAGTGAGTTCGGGGGAACAGATACGCAGTATTTT,CAISEFGGTDTQYF
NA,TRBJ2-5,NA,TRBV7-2,TGTGCCAGCAGCCCAGGCCGAGACCGAGGAGAGACCCAGTACTTC,CASSPGRDRGETQYF
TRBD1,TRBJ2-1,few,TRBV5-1,TGCGCCAGCAGCTTGGCCGGGACAGTTAACAATGAGCAGTTCTTC,CASSLAGTVNNEQFF
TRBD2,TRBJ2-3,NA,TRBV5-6,TGTGCCAGCAGCTTAGCGGGGGGGACCACAGATACGCAGTATTTT,CASSLAGGTTDTQYF
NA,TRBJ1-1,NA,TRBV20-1,TGCAGTGCTAGGGCCGGCTGGGAGAACACTGAAGCTTTCTTT,CSARAGWENTEAFF
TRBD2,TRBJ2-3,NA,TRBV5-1,TGCGCCAGCAGCCCTTCTAGCGGGGGGGCTTTTACGCGAGATACGCAGTATTTT,CASSPSSGGAFTRDTQYF
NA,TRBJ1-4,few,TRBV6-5,TGTGCCAGCAGTTACCTCGACGGTAATGAAAAACTGTTTTTT,CASSYLDGNEKLFF
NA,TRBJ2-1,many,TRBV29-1,TGCAGCGCAGGCCTAGGGGGCTCCTACAATGAGCAGTTCTTC,CSAGLGGSYNEQFF
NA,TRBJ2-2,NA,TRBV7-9,TGTGCCAGCAGCTTTCCCGGAGGGCAGTTGAACACCGGGGAGCTGTTTTTT,CASSFPGGQLNTGELFF
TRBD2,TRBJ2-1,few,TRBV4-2,TGTGCCAGCAGCCGCGGACTAGCGGGGGTACCTTCCTACAATGAGCAGTTCTTC,CASSRGLAGVPSYNEQFF
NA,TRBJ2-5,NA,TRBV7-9,TGTGCCAGCAGCTTCCTTCTAGCAAGGATCGGGGAGACCCAGTACTTC,CASSFLLARIGETQYF
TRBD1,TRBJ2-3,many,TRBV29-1,TGCAGCGTTAGTAGCACAGGGGGTAGGACAGATACGCAGTATTTT,CSVSSTGGRTDTQYF
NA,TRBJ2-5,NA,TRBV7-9,TGTGCCAGCAGTCATATGGACGGACAAGAGACCCAGTACTTC,CASSHMDGQETQYF
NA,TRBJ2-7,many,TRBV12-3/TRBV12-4,TGTGCCAGCAGCTCAGGGTCGCGGGAGCAGTACTTC,CASSSGSREQYF
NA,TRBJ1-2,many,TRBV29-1,TGCAGCGCGCTCCCCCAGGGTATAGGGAACTATGGCTACACCTTC,CSALPQGIGNYGYTF
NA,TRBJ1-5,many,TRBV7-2,TGTGCCAGCAGTCGTTCAGGGGTTCAGCCCCAGCATTTT,CASSRSGVQPQHF